This T cell receptor (beta chain) stems from a study of T cells in Graves' hyperthyroidism and ophthalmopathy. J was trimmed by 7 bases and V by 0 bases; bases with no gene match: 7. The CDR3 sequence is 15 residues long. Germline CDR1 reads LGHDT; CDR2 reads YNNKEL (reference sequence). This clonotype was observed at least ten times. Amplification of TCR beta CDR3 regions used RNA as the template. Researchers ran a first-round RT-PCR on the TCR CDR3 using the HTBI primer set. TCRdb fed the multiplex PCR reads into MiXCR, producing one record per CDR3 protein. The repertoire holds under 400,000 distinct CDR3 sequences, 15% to 20% seen once, with about 53% in the top ten. The study enrolled patients aged 18 to 65 with newly diagnosed hyperthyroidism of under 2 months' duration.

The chain has TRBV3-1 and TRBJ2-5; 8 nucleotides agree with TRBD2. This TCR derives from a woman aged 50 to 60 with Graves' hyperthyroidism. Material for sequencing was blood. CDR3 DNA: TGTGCCAGCAGCCAAGATCTCCAGCGGGAGCGGACCCAGTACTTC. This gives the protein CASSQDLQRERTQYF.